A single sample gave rise to the 14 T cell receptor beta chains below, sequenced in a study of shared clonotypes between healthy human individuals. Sequencing used immunoSEQ multiplex PCR; TCRdb keeps in-frame clones, though not all of them. Among around 95,000 clones, about two thirds were seen once, and the ten largest hold about 45%. Material for sequencing was memory CD8+ T cells sorted from blood. The subset denotes: CD45RO+ cells pooled with CCR7-negative TemRA cells. The source of these receptors is a man between 25 and 39 years old in good health.

CDR3 residues: CASSYSDTDTQYF. The CDR3 coding sequence is TGTGCCAGCAGCTATTCCGACACAGATACGCAGTATTTT. The chain joins TRBV7-9 to TRBJ2-3; D is unclear. The CDR3 has 13 amino acids. Germline V lookup: CDR1 SEHNR, CDR2 FQNEAQ (reference sequence). The V end was cut by 4 bases, the J end by 2 bases, with 7 bases between. Filled out from reference TRBV7-9 and TRBJ2-3, the complete variable domain reads DTGVSQNPRHKITKRGQNVTFRCDPISEHNRLYWYRQTLGQGPEFLTYFQNEAQLEKSRLLSDRFSAERPKGSFSTLEIQRTEQGDSAMYLCASSYSDTDTQYFGPGTRLTVL.

On this clone itself: A far larger clone is a single base away, which makes a read error likely. The same CDR3 can be traced to other DNA sequences in this sample. The chain links TRBV28 to TRBJ1-2; the D is unclear. V lost 5 bases and J lost 2, with 3 bases in between. The CDR3 extends over 11 amino acids. Germline CDR1 reads MDHEN; CDR2 reads SYDVKM. CDR3 amino acids: CASSRNYGYTF. In nucleotides, the CDR3 is TGTGCCAGCAGTAGGAACTATGGCTACACCTTC.

The gene calls are TRBV30 and TRBJ2-2; TRBD2 agrees at 8 bases. The J segment lost 4 bases and the V segment lost 4 bases, leaving 5 bases of the junction unmatched. Germline V gives CDR1 GTSNPN, CDR2 SVGIG (reference sequence). CDR3 length: 14 residues. CDR3 region: CAWNSGIGTGELFF. The CDR3, as DNA: TGTGCCTGGAATAGCGGGATAGGCACCGGGGAGCTGTTTTTT. The full variable domain, rest sourced from reference TRBV30 and TRBJ2-2, is SQTIHQWPATLVQPVGSPLSLECTVEGTSNPNLYWYRQAAGRGLQLLFYSVGIGQISSEVPQNLSASRPQDRQFILSSKKLLLSDSGFYLCAWNSGIGTGELFFGEGSRLTVL.

This chain uses TRBV14 with TRBJ2-1, with D possibly matching TRBD1 (5 bases). Germline V CDR1 and CDR2: SGHDN, FVKESK. This CDR3 is 15 amino acids long. The V end lost 0 bases, the J end lost 9 bases, and 15 bases lay between the germline ends. CDR3 residues: CASSQDWGTEREQFF. CDR3 in DNA: TGTGCCAGCAGCCAAGATTGGGGCACCGAACGTGAGCAGTTCTTC. The full variable domain, its missing parts supplied by reference TRBV14 and TRBJ2-1, is EAGVTQFPSHSVIEKGQTVTLRCDPISGHDNLYWYRRVMGKEIKFLLHFVKESKQDESGMPNNRFLAERTGGTYSTLKVQPAELEDSGVYFCASSQDWGTEREQFFGPGTRLTVL.

This sequence joins TRBV13 and TRBJ2-6; no clear D. There are 16 residues in the CDR3. The germline V gene encodes CDR1 PRHDT and CDR2 FYEKMQ (reference sequence). V lost 1 base and J 0 bases, leaving 7 bases between the germline ends. CDR3 in amino acids: CASSLVANSGANVLTF. The DNA of the CDR3 is TGTGCCAGCAGCTTAGTGGCAAACTCTGGGGCCAACGTCCTGACTTTC. Full variable domain (outside the CDR3, taken from reference TRBV13 and TRBJ2-6): AAGVIQSPRHLIKEKRETATLKCYPIPRHDTVYWYQQGPGQDPQFLISFYEKMQSDKGSIPDRFSAQQFSDYHSELNMSSLELGDSALYFCASSLVANSGANVLTFGAGSRLTVL.

This clone was seen a handful of times. This CDR3 is CASGELADSYEQYF. Written as DNA, the CDR3 is TGTGCCAGCGGGGAATTAGCGGACTCCTACGAGCAGTACTTC. The chain carries TRBV27 and TRBJ2-7; weak D call: TRBD2 (6 bases). The germline V gene encodes CDR1 MNHEY and CDR2 SMNVEV (reference sequence). The CDR3 loop spans 14 amino acids. V was shortened by 8 bases and J by 0 bases, with 14 bases between the two germline ends.

This clone showed up just once. The V gene is TRBV29-1, the J gene TRBJ2-1, with D uncertain. Germline loops: CDR1 SQVTM, CDR2 ANQGSEA. Trimming shortened V by 7 bases and J by 5 bases, and 18 bases separated the two germline ends. The length of the CDR3 is 14 residues. The CDR3 sequence is CSARPLLIHNEQFF. CDR3 DNA sequence: TGCAGCGCTCGCCCCCTCCTAATCCACAATGAGCAGTTCTTC.

The rearrangement links TRBV9 to TRBJ2-1; no firm D call. The V end was cut by 1 base, the J end by 7 bases, with 6 bases between. This CDR3 contains 12 residues. Germline CDR1 is SGDLS and CDR2 is YYNGEE. The CDR3 sequence is CASSVNLNEQFF. CDR3 sequence (DNA): TGTGCCAGCAGCGTAAATTTGAATGAGCAGTTCTTC.

The rearrangement joins TRBV19 to TRBJ1-1; no reliable D call. The CDR3 length is 13 residues. Trimming pared 3 bases from V and 2 bases from J, leaving 7 bases between. Germline CDR1 LNHDA, CDR2 SQIVND (reference sequence). For the CDR3, the DNA is TGTGCCAGTAGTATCTTTGGTAACACTGAAGCTTTCTTT. Translating gives CASSIFGNTEAFF.

This clone was counted a single time. The chain recombines TRBV27 with TRBJ2-7; 8 bases line up with TRBD2. The CDR3 is 13 residues long. V shed 11 bases and J 5 bases; nucleotides not matched to a gene: 11. Germline V CDR1 and CDR2: MNHEY, SMNVEV (reference sequence). CDR3: CASQLVAGNEQYF. CDR3 nucleotides: TGTGCCTCCCAGTTGGTAGCGGGGAACGAGCAGTACTTC.

This clone was seen a few times. The chain joins TRBV28 to TRBJ2-5; TRBD1 agrees at 9 bases. V gave up 3 bases and J gave up 1 base; unmatched junction bases: 3. Germline CDR1 reads MDHEN; CDR2 reads SYDVKM. The CDR3 runs 15 residues. CDR3 DNA sequence: TGTGCCAGCAGTTTTGGGACAGGGTTCCAAGAGACCCAGTACTTC. It is translated as CASSFGTGFQETQYF.

In this sample, this clone turned up once. The rearrangement joins TRBV28 to TRBJ1-4; D gene ambiguous. V lost 3 bases and J 4 bases, leaving 12 bases between the germline ends. The germline V gene encodes CDR1 MDHEN and CDR2 SYDVKM. The CDR3 consists of 15 residues. CDR3 bases: TGTGCCAGCAGTTTTATCATAATTGGTAATGAAAAACTGTTTTTT. Its translation is CASSFIIIGNEKLFF.

This chain links TRBV5-6 with TRBJ1-2; D ambiguous. The CDR3 runs to 13 residues. Trimming removed 5 bases from V and 2 bases from J, with 10 bases in between. Germline assignment: CDR1 SGHDT and CDR2 YYEEEE. CDR3 in DNA: TGTGCCAGCAGGAGAGATTTGAACTATGGCTACACCTTC. This codes for CASRRDLNYGYTF.

This clone was counted at least ten times. This chain connects TRBV7-3 to TRBJ2-1, with unresolved D. V lost 5 bases, J lost 8 bases, and 13 bases lay in between. CDR3 length equals 13 residues. CDR1 is SGHTA, CDR2 FQGTGA, per germline. The CDR3 bases are TGTGCCAGCAGCCGCTTCTTAGGTGATGAGCAGTTCTTC. Translation gives CASSRFLGDEQFF.